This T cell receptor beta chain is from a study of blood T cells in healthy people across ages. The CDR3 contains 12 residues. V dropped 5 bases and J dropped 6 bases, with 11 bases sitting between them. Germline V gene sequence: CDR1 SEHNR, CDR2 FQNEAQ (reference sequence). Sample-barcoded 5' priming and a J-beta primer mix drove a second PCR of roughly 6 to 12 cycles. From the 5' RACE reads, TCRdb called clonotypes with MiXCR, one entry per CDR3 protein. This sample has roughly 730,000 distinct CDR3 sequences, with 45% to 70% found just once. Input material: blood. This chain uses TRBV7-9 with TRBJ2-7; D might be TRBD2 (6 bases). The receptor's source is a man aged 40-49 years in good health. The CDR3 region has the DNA TGTGCCAGCAGCCCCACTAGCCCCGAGCAGTACTTC. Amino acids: CASSPTSPEQYF.